One and the same sample provided the 8 T cell receptor beta chains below, sequenced in a study of T cells in Graves' hyperthyroidism and ophthalmopathy. Amplification targeted TCR beta CDR3 regions from RNA transcripts. Primed by the HTBI set, a first-round RT-PCR was run on the TCR CDR3. TCRdb reprocessed the multiplex PCR reads with MiXCR, giving one entry per CDR3 protein. The data show a few hundred thousand distinct CDR3 sequences, with roughly 50% seen just once and roughly 8.2% held by the top ten. Sequencing was done on a sample of peripheral blood or thyroid tissue (not recorded which). The receptors derive from a woman younger than 35 with Graves' hyperthyroidism.

The CDR3 here is CAWLQEGEKLFF. The CDR3 region has the DNA TGTGCCTGGCTCCAGGAGGGGGAAAAACTGTTTTTT. The chain recombines TRBV30 with TRBJ1-4, with D tentatively TRBD1 (5 bases). The germline V gene has CDR1 GTSNPN and CDR2 SVGIG (reference sequence). CDR3 length equals 12 residues. V was pared by 5 bases and J by 8 bases, with 12 bases between.

This clonotype appeared many times. The CDR3 coding sequence is TGTGCCAGCGCTCCGTCGGCGGGAAACTATGGCTACACCTTC. Translating gives CASAPSAGNYGYTF. The V gene is TRBV6-1, the J gene TRBJ1-2; D not resolved. Germline V gene data show CDR1 as MNHNS and CDR2 as SASEGT. The CDR3 loop spans 14 amino acids. V lost 8 bases and J 2 bases, leaving 15 bases between the germline ends.

The gene calls are TRBV7-9 and TRBJ2-2; unclear D gene. CDR3 length equals 12 residues. CDR1 and CDR2 from the germline V gene are SEHNR and FQNEAQ (reference sequence). Trimming removed 2 bases from V and 8 bases from J, with 6 bases in between. CDR3 sequence reads: CASSLKSGELFF. CDR3 nucleotide sequence: TGTGCCAGCAGCTTAAAGAGTGGGGAGCTGTTTTTT.

The chain recombines TRBV10-2 with TRBJ2-7; D is perhaps TRBD1 (5 bases). V shed 5 bases and J shed 7 bases, with 6 bases lying between them. This CDR3 has 10 residues. Germline V lookup: CDR1 WSHSY, CDR2 SAAADI. The chain's CDR3 is CASSQGEQYF. The CDR3 coding sequence is TGCGCCAGCAGTCAGGGAGAGCAGTACTTC.

V usage is TRBV29-1 and J usage is TRBJ1-1, with D tentatively TRBD1 (6 bases). With 8 bases removed from V and 5 bases from J, the gap between germline ends came to 21 bases. This CDR3 region has 14 residues. Germline loops: CDR1 SQVTM, CDR2 ANQGSEA. The CDR3 DNA is TGCAGCAGTTTAGCGGGGCGCCAGGGGACTGAAGCTTTCTTT. This translates into CSSLAGRQGTEAFF.

This clonotype was detected ten times or more. This rearrangement joins TRBV19 to TRBJ1-3; TRBD1 might be the D (6 bases). This CDR3 is built from 14 residues. Trimming removed 4 bases from V and 0 bases from J, with 7 bases in between. Germline V lookup: CDR1 LNHDA, CDR2 SQIVND (reference sequence). The CDR3 region is CASSKGGSGNTIYF. The DNA for the CDR3 is TGTGCCAGTAGTAAAGGGGGCTCTGGAAACACCATATATTTT.

The chain joins TRBV20-1 to TRBJ1-5; D unclear. Germline V gives CDR1 DFQATT, CDR2 SNEGSKA (reference sequence). CDR3 length: 14 amino acids. Trimming left V 2 bases short and J 11 bases short, with 19 bases between. The CDR3 DNA is TGCAGTGCTAGACTAGCGGGAGGGCAAGAGACCCAGCATTTT. Protein sequence: CSARLAGGQETQHF.

The table lists this clonotype with many counts. The V and J genes are TRBV24-1 and TRBJ1-1, with TRBD1 as a possible D gene (5 bases). In germline, CDR1 is KGHDR, CDR2 SFDVKD. CDR3 size: 15 residues. The germline V and J ends were trimmed by 7 bases and 5 bases, with 19 bases remaining between them. Here the CDR3 DNA reads TGTGCCACCAGGTCAACCCGCGGGGGTAGGACTGAAGCTTTCTTT. It is translated as CATRSTRGGRTEAFF.